The text below deals with one T cell receptor (beta chain). Its antigen is unidentified. These data belong to a study of cytomegalovirus exposure and HLA in healthy donors. Germline CDR1 and CDR2: SNHLY and FYNNEI. This CDR3 is built from 14 residues. Trimming cost V 6 bases and J 5 bases; bases outside gene matches: 3. The PCR had 60 Vbeta and 13 Jbeta primers. Assay: immunoSEQ multiplex PCR; the TCRdb copy retains only in-frame clones and omits some. In the table there are under 250,000 clones, 70% to 80% of which are singletons. In nominal health when sampled, donors likely had unrecorded immune exposures nonetheless. Study conclusions and caveats: Among the most significant clusters, several appeared linked to common viral pathogens in a later analysis. 87-base-pair reads could not separate some V segments, including TRBV6-2 and TRBV6-3.

This clonotype originated in a woman aged 25-40 years in good health and CMV-seropositive. The sequenced sample consisted of PBMCs. The chain links TRBV2 to TRBJ2-2, with TRBD2 matching 10 bases. The CDR3: CASRGTSVTGELFF. CDR3 nucleotides: TGTGCCAGCAGGGGGACTAGCGTTACCGGGGAGCTGTTTTTT.